Listed below are T cell receptor beta chains from one sample, sequenced in a study of early T cells in non-severe SARS-CoV-2 infection. One entry per CDR3 protein results from TCRdb running MiXCR on the 5' RACE reads. The table has some 67,000 distinct CDR3 sequences, roughly 13% seen once; the top ten hold 4% to 6%. Material for sequencing was whole blood. Source of these receptors: an adult who was a healthcare worker with PCR-confirmed SARS-CoV-2 infection or an uninfected control (not recorded which). Both conserved end residues are part of each CDR3. The order of the fields is V gene, J gene, clone size, D gene, CDR3 protein, CDR3 DNA. A D gene is named only where the DNA matches it firmly. Some rows mark clone size as missing; the rest say once, few, many or name a class of expanded clone.

v_gene: TRBV11-2
j_gene: TRBJ2-3
abundance: .
d_gene: TRBD2
CDR3aa: CASSLGGGSTDTQYF
CDR3nt: TGTGCCAGCAGCTTAGGCGGGGGTAGCACAGATACGCAGTATTTT

v_gene: TRBV20-1
j_gene: TRBJ1-5
abundance: .
d_gene: TRBD1
CDR3aa: CSARQGEGNQPQHF
CDR3nt: TGCAGTGCTAGACAGGGGGAAGGTAATCAGCCCCAGCATTTT

v_gene: TRBV19
j_gene: TRBJ2-5
abundance: many
d_gene: TRBD1
CDR3aa: CASSPHGASGGLETQYF
CDR3nt: TGTGCCAGTAGCCCTCACGGGGCCTCAGGGGGCTTAGAGACCCAGTACTTC

v_gene: TRBV7-9
j_gene: TRBJ2-5
abundance: many
d_gene: .
CDR3aa: CATTGAVQQETQYF
CDR3nt: TGTGCCACCACCGGGGCCGTGCAACAAGAGACCCAGTACTTC

v_gene: TRBV30
j_gene: TRBJ2-7
abundance: few
d_gene: .
CDR3aa: CAWSEAWAYEQYF
CDR3nt: TGTGCCTGGAGTGAGGCCTGGGCCTACGAGCAGTACTTC

v_gene: TRBV27
j_gene: TRBJ1-5
abundance: many
d_gene: TRBD1
CDR3aa: CASSFGTGRDQPQHF
CDR3nt: TGTGCCAGCAGTTTTGGGACAGGGCGGGATCAGCCCCAGCATTTT

v_gene: TRBV18
j_gene: TRBJ2-3
abundance: many
d_gene: TRBD2
CDR3aa: CASSNLAGGPTDTQYF
CDR3nt: TGTGCCAGCTCAAACCTAGCGGGGGGGCCGACAGATACGCAGTATTTT

v_gene: TRBV4-3
j_gene: TRBJ2-5
abundance: few
d_gene: TRBD2
CDR3aa: CASSQGLAGGLEETQYF
CDR3nt: TGCGCCAGCAGCCAAGGCCTAGCGGGAGGGTTGGAAGAGACCCAGTACTTC

v_gene: TRBV6-2/TRBV6-3
j_gene: TRBJ2-1
abundance: many
d_gene: TRBD2
CDR3aa: CASSYSPIVSGTYNEQFF
CDR3nt: TGTGCCAGCAGTTACTCCCCCATCGTAAGCGGGACCTACAATGAGCAGTTCTTC

v_gene: TRBV10-2
j_gene: TRBJ1-4
abundance: .
d_gene: .
CDR3aa: CASSESQNEKLFF
CDR3nt: TGCGCCAGCAGTGAGTCGCAGAATGAAAAACTGTTTTTT

v_gene: TRBV19
j_gene: TRBJ1-1
abundance: .
d_gene: TRBD1
CDR3aa: CASSAWDRGHGEAFF
CDR3nt: TGTGCCAGTAGTGCTTGGGACAGGGGGCATGGTGAAGCTTTCTTT

v_gene: TRBV24-1
j_gene: TRBJ2-1
abundance: many
d_gene: TRBD1
CDR3aa: CATSDRQGSYNEQFF
CDR3nt: TGTGCCACCAGTGACCGACAGGGCTCCTACAATGAGCAGTTCTTC

v_gene: TRBV7-6
j_gene: TRBJ1-2
abundance: many
d_gene: .
CDR3aa: CASSYNPRAWEEGYTF
CDR3nt: TGTGCCAGCAGCTACAATCCCCGGGCATGGGAGGAGGGCTACACCTTC

v_gene: TRBV5-6
j_gene: TRBJ2-2
abundance: .
d_gene: TRBD1
CDR3aa: CASSFSRQGAVGNTGELFF
CDR3nt: TGTGCCAGCAGCTTCTCCAGACAGGGGGCGGTCGGGAACACCGGGGAGCTGTTTTTT

v_gene: TRBV27
j_gene: TRBJ1-1
abundance: many
d_gene: .
CDR3aa: CASSLRDGRTEAFF
CDR3nt: TGTGCCAGCAGTTTGAGGGATGGTCGGACTGAAGCTTTCTTT

v_gene: TRBV29-1
j_gene: TRBJ2-3
abundance: few
d_gene: .
CDR3aa: CSVESYTQYF
CDR3nt: TGCAGCGTTGAGTCTTATACGCAGTATTTT

v_gene: TRBV18
j_gene: TRBJ2-1
abundance: few
d_gene: TRBD1
CDR3aa: CASSLGTGRPYNEQFF
CDR3nt: TGTGCCAGCTCACTAGGGACAGGGCGACCCTACAATGAGCAGTTCTTC

v_gene: TRBV20-1
j_gene: TRBJ1-1
abundance: many
d_gene: .
CDR3aa: CSATATEAFF
CDR3nt: TGCAGTGCAACGGCCACTGAAGCTTTCTTT

v_gene: TRBV2
j_gene: TRBJ2-2
abundance: many
d_gene: .
CDR3aa: CASSGGQVLPGELFF
CDR3nt: TGTGCCAGCAGTGGGGGGCAGGTCCTACCCGGGGAGCTGTTTTTT

v_gene: TRBV7-2
j_gene: TRBJ1-3
abundance: many
d_gene: TRBD1
CDR3aa: CASNPRTGVGNTIYF
CDR3nt: TGTGCCAGCAACCCAAGGACAGGGGTTGGAAACACCATATATTTT

v_gene: TRBV12-5
j_gene: TRBJ2-3
abundance: many
d_gene: TRBD1
CDR3aa: CASGAGQGETDTQYF
CDR3nt: TGTGCTAGTGGCGCGGGACAGGGTGAAACAGATACGCAGTATTTT

v_gene: TRBV20-1
j_gene: TRBJ1-2
abundance: .
d_gene: TRBD1
CDR3aa: CSANLDRALYGYTF
CDR3nt: TGCAGTGCTAATTTGGACAGGGCGCTCTATGGCTACACCTTC

v_gene: TRBV4-3
j_gene: TRBJ2-1
abundance: many
d_gene: .
CDR3aa: CASSQDPGPGEGDYNEQFF
CDR3nt: TGCGCCAGCAGCCAAGATCCCGGGCCGGGGGAAGGGGACTACAATGAGCAGTTCTTC

v_gene: TRBV18
j_gene: TRBJ1-3
abundance: .
d_gene: .
CDR3aa: CASSPRTLSGNTIYF
CDR3nt: TGTGCCAGCTCACCACGTACACTCTCTGGAAACACCATATATTTT

v_gene: TRBV29-1
j_gene: TRBJ2-7
abundance: .
d_gene: TRBD1
CDR3aa: CSVVPGQAYREQYF
CDR3nt: TGCAGCGTAGTACCGGGACAGGCTTATCGGGAGCAGTACTTC

v_gene: TRBV9
j_gene: TRBJ1-2
abundance: many
d_gene: .
CDR3aa: CASSVVEGRGSYGYTF
CDR3nt: TGTGCCAGCAGCGTAGTAGAGGGCAGGGGTTCCTATGGCTACACCTTC

v_gene: TRBV29-1
j_gene: TRBJ2-1
abundance: .
d_gene: TRBD1
CDR3aa: CSAVRGQGYEQFF
CDR3nt: TGCAGCGCCGTCCGGGGACAGGGGTATGAGCAGTTCTTC

v_gene: TRBV7-8
j_gene: TRBJ2-5
abundance: many
d_gene: TRBD1
CDR3aa: CASSPRTGGQETQYF
CDR3nt: TGTGCCAGCAGCCCACGGACAGGGGGCCAAGAGACCCAGTACTTC

v_gene: TRBV9
j_gene: TRBJ1-5
abundance: .
d_gene: .
CDR3aa: CASSVGPDRNQPQHF
CDR3nt: TGTGCCAGCAGCGTAGGCCCCGACCGCAATCAGCCCCAGCATTTT

v_gene: TRBV27
j_gene: TRBJ2-2
abundance: few
d_gene: TRBD1
CDR3aa: CASSSRTGGNTGELFF
CDR3nt: TGTGCCAGCAGTTCCCGGACAGGGGGCAACACCGGGGAGCTGTTTTTT

v_gene: TRBV6-1
j_gene: TRBJ2-3
abundance: many
d_gene: TRBD1
CDR3aa: CASRRTGVTDTQYF
CDR3nt: TGTGCCAGCAGAAGGACAGGGGTGACAGATACGCAGTATTTT

v_gene: TRBV12-3/TRBV12-4
j_gene: TRBJ1-6
abundance: .
d_gene: .
CDR3aa: CASSVGLHNSPLHF
CDR3nt: TGTGCCAGCAGCGTTGGGCTCCATAATTCACCCCTCCACTTT

v_gene: TRBV7-6
j_gene: TRBJ1-1
abundance: .
d_gene: .
CDR3aa: CASSLRSEGNTEAFF
CDR3nt: TGTGCCAGCAGCTTAAGGTCTGAGGGAAACACTGAAGCTTTCTTT

v_gene: TRBV19
j_gene: TRBJ2-7
abundance: .
d_gene: .
CDR3aa: CASSAPGLPYEQYF
CDR3nt: TGTGCCAGTAGTGCCCCGGGACTTCCCTACGAGCAGTACTTC

v_gene: TRBV20-1
j_gene: TRBJ2-7
abundance: .
d_gene: TRBD2
CDR3aa: CSARETSGGYEQYF
CDR3nt: TGCAGTGCTAGAGAGACTAGCGGGGGGTACGAGCAGTACTTC

v_gene: TRBV5-1
j_gene: TRBJ2-7
abundance: .
d_gene: .
CDR3aa: CASSGYGYEQYF
CDR3nt: TGCGCCAGCAGTGGGTACGGATACGAGCAGTACTTC

v_gene: TRBV7-6
j_gene: TRBJ2-2
abundance: .
d_gene: .
CDR3aa: CASSQRLLGDTGELFF
CDR3nt: TGTGCCAGCAGCCAAAGACTCCTCGGGGACACCGGGGAGCTGTTTTTT

v_gene: TRBV7-2
j_gene: TRBJ2-7
abundance: many
d_gene: TRBD2
CDR3aa: CASSWTSGSSYEQYF
CDR3nt: TGTGCCAGCAGTTGGACTAGCGGGAGCTCCTACGAGCAGTACTTC

v_gene: TRBV7-8
j_gene: TRBJ1-1
abundance: .
d_gene: .
CDR3aa: CASSSRGRAVLGDTEAFF
CDR3nt: TGTGCCAGCAGCTCCCGCGGTAGGGCCGTGCTGGGGGACACTGAAGCTTTCTTT

v_gene: TRBV11-2
j_gene: TRBJ2-1
abundance: few
d_gene: TRBD2
CDR3aa: CASRLRDYSYNEQFF
CDR3nt: TGTGCCAGCAGACTCCGGGACTATTCCTACAATGAGCAGTTCTTC